This paragraph covers one T cell receptor beta chain sequence. Its antigen is not known. The CDR3 length is 13 residues. The V and J ends lost 5 bases and 4 bases respectively, with 8 bases between them. Germline assignment: CDR1 KGHDR and CDR2 SFDVKD. cDNA molecules, individually, were tagged with unique molecular identifiers. TCRdb processed the 5' RACE reads anew with MiXCR; each CDR3 protein has one entry. The repertoire holds 65,000 to 90,000 distinct CDR3 sequences, with 12% as singletons. This entry comes from a study of early T cells in non-severe SARS-CoV-2 infection. Study summary: With bulk RNA from unsorted whole blood as input, sequencing yielded unpaired chains.

Findings and limits, study-wide: VDJdb-based annotation leaned toward anti-spike CD8 responses and missed private and CD4 specificities.

The TCR comes from an adult who was a healthcare worker with PCR-confirmed SARS-CoV-2 infection or an uninfected control (not recorded which). The chain is built from TRBV24-1 and TRBJ2-1; D is possibly TRBD1 (5 bases). Sample: whole blood. The CDR3, as DNA: TGTGCCACCAGTGGTAAGGGGTACAATGAGCAGTTCTTC. Encoded protein: CATSGKGYNEQFF.